These T cell receptor beta chains were read from a single sample in a study of T cell responses to AZD1222 COVID-19 vaccine. Assay used: immunoSEQ multiplex PCR; TCRdb lists only in-frame clones, some missing. This sample carries 120,000 or so clones, around 83% of them seen once, and the ten largest clones take approximately 26%. Sample: peripheral blood, taken 28 days after the second AZD1222 dose. The receptors here all came from an adult who received the AZD1222 COVID-19 vaccine. Each CDR3 is given with its conserved first and last residue. D genes are given only for firm matches. The size entry is marked missing in some rows and otherwise reads once, few, many or a size class.

J: TRBJ1-2
size: NA
D: NA
V: TRBV6-1
DNA: TGTGCCAGCAGTGAAGCCGGACAGCCTTATGGCTACACCTTC
CDR3: CASSEAGQPYGYTF

J: TRBJ2-3
size: NA
D: TRBD1
V: TRBV3-1/TRBV3-2
DNA: TGTGCCAGCAGCCAAGAAAAAAAAGGACAGGGAGTGAATACGCAGTATTTT
CDR3: CASSQEKKGQGVNTQYF

J: TRBJ1-3
size: NA
D: NA
V: TRBV27
DNA: TGTGCCAGCAGCCCTGCGGGCAGGGGATCGGCGGGGAGCTCTGGAAACACCATATATTTT
CDR3: CASSPAGRGSAGSSGNTIYF

J: TRBJ1-1
size: NA
D: TRBD1
V: TRBV6-5
DNA: TGTGCCAGCAGTTCGCACAGGGGCAAAGGCACTGAAGCTTTCTTT
CDR3: CASSSHRGKGTEAFF

J: TRBJ2-7
size: few
D: NA
V: TRBV5-4
DNA: TGTGCCAGCAGCCAGGGATCGGGCGAGCAGTACTTC
CDR3: CASSQGSGEQYF

J: TRBJ1-2
size: NA
D: NA
V: TRBV12-3/TRBV12-4
DNA: TGTGCCAGCAGTTTATCAGGGAACTATGGCTACACCTTC
CDR3: CASSLSGNYGYTF

J: TRBJ1-2
size: NA
D: NA
V: TRBV6-5
DNA: TGTGCCAGCAGTTACGGGAACTATGGCTACACCTTC
CDR3: CASSYGNYGYTF

J: TRBJ2-5
size: NA
D: NA
V: TRBV11-2
DNA: TGTGCCAGCAGCTTAGTTAGGGCAGAAGAGACCCAGTACTTC
CDR3: CASSLVRAEETQYF

J: TRBJ2-5
size: NA
D: NA
V: TRBV6-5
DNA: TGTGCCAGCAGCATGACAGGGGCGGGAGAAGAGACCCAGTACTTC
CDR3: CASSMTGAGEETQYF

J: TRBJ2-7
size: NA
D: NA
V: TRBV29-1
DNA: TGCAGCGCCTCTGGGGGAGCAGGGTGGGGACTCGAGCAGTACTTC
CDR3: CSASGGAGWGLEQYF

J: TRBJ2-2
size: NA
D: NA
V: TRBV19
DNA: TGTGCCAGTAAAGACAGGCCCGGCTCCAACACCGGGGAGCTGTTTTTT
CDR3: CASKDRPGSNTGELFF

J: TRBJ1-4
size: few
D: NA
V: TRBV14
DNA: TGTGCCAGCAGCCGTTGGAATGAAAAACTGTTTTTT
CDR3: CASSRWNEKLFF

J: TRBJ1-2
size: NA
D: NA
V: TRBV28
DNA: TGTGCCAGTGGACTGATCAACTATGGCTACACCTTC
CDR3: CASGLINYGYTF

J: TRBJ1-2
size: NA
D: NA
V: TRBV7-2
DNA: TGTGCCAGCAGCCAGAGCTGGTACTATGGCTACACCTTC
CDR3: CASSQSWYYGYTF

J: TRBJ1-1
size: NA
D: NA
V: TRBV9
DNA: TGTGCCAGCAGCGTAGTGGGTCAGGGGGAAGCTTTCTTT
CDR3: CASSVVGQGEAFF

J: TRBJ2-2
size: NA
D: NA
V: TRBV18
DNA: TGTGCCAGCTCACGGGTAACAGGGAACACCGGGGAGCTGTTTTTT
CDR3: CASSRVTGNTGELFF

J: TRBJ2-5
size: NA
D: NA
V: TRBV28
DNA: TGTGCCAGCAGTTTAGGAGGGAAAGAGACCCAGTACTTC
CDR3: CASSLGGKETQYF

J: TRBJ2-2
size: NA
D: NA
V: TRBV7-2
DNA: TGTGCCAGCGGCCTACAGGGCGTCGGGGAGCTGTTTTTT
CDR3: CASGLQGVGELFF

J: TRBJ1-2
size: NA
D: TRBD1
V: TRBV7-6
DNA: TGTGCCAGCAGCTCCAATCCGGGACAGGGCCCTAACTATGGCTACACCTTC
CDR3: CASSSNPGQGPNYGYTF

J: TRBJ1-6
size: NA
D: NA
V: TRBV19
DNA: TGTGCCAGTAGTCCCCGGAGGGAATCACCCCTCCACTTT
CDR3: CASSPRRESPLHF

J: TRBJ2-6
size: NA
D: NA
V: TRBV9
DNA: TGTGCCAGCAGCGTAGAGGCCTGGGGGACGTCTGGGGCCAACGTCCTGACTTTC
CDR3: CASSVEAWGTSGANVLTF

J: TRBJ2-3
size: once
D: TRBD1
V: TRBV28
DNA: TGTGCCAGCAGCGGACAGGACCAAGATACGCAGTATTTT
CDR3: CASSGQDQDTQYF

J: TRBJ1-5
size: NA
D: TRBD1
V: TRBV19
DNA: TGTGCCAGTAGCGAACAGGGGGTAACTCAGCCCCAGCATTTT
CDR3: CASSEQGVTQPQHF

J: TRBJ1-1
size: once
D: NA
V: TRBV10-2
DNA: TGCGCCAGCAATTTAGGGCCTCAATGGAACACTGAAGCTTTCTTT
CDR3: CASNLGPQWNTEAFF

J: TRBJ1-6
size: NA
D: TRBD1
V: TRBV4-2
DNA: TGTGCCAGCAGCCAAGAGGGACAGGGCAATAATTCACCCCTCCACTTT
CDR3: CASSQEGQGNNSPLHF

J: TRBJ2-3
size: NA
D: TRBD2
V: TRBV9
DNA: TGTGCCAGCAGCGCCACGGATAGCGGGGGGCGCACAGATACGCAGTATTTT
CDR3: CASSATDSGGRTDTQYF